The TCR beta chain under discussion was sequenced for a study of Graves' ophthalmopathy and Graves' hyperthyroidism. This clonotype was recorded many times. From RNA, the CDR3 regions of TCR beta chains were amplified and sequenced. RT-PCR with HTBI primers came first, then second-round multiplex PCR. TCRdb called the multiplex PCR reads again in MiXCR, with one record for every CDR3 protein. The sample has about 220,000 distinct CDR3 sequences, about 22% seen once. CDR3 length equals 15 residues. Trimming left V 4 bases short and J 2 bases short, with 12 bases between. Germline-derived CDR1 and CDR2 are SEHNR and FQNEAQ (reference sequence).

The chain is built from TRBV7-9 and TRBJ1-3; D unresolved. The sample taken for sequencing was peripheral blood. The clonotype comes from a woman between 45 and 60 years old with Graves' ophthalmopathy. CDR3 loop: CASSSGSRAGNTIYF. The CDR3, as DNA: TGTGCCAGCAGCTCTGGATCCCGGGCTGGAAACACCATATATTTT.